This TCR beta chain emerged from a study of CD8 T cells in Susac syndrome. Germline V gives CDR1 SQVTM, CDR2 ANQGSEA. The CDR3 length is 12 residues. Reverse transcription of about 0.45 to 1 ug RNA was carried out with random hexamers. Each CDR3 protein is one row after TCRdb ran MiXCR on the immunoSEQ multiplex PCR reads. Of 200,000 or so distinct CDR3 sequences in the sample, about 95% were seen once. The sample was CD4+ T cells from PBMCs. The rearrangement joins TRBV29-1 to TRBJ1-2; unclear D gene. The sequence derives from a human donor with multiple sclerosis. CDR3 nucleotide sequence: TGCAATGCTGATGGGTTAGACTATGGCTACACCTTC. Amino acids: CNADGLDYGYTF.